Reported below is one T cell receptor (beta chain). The data originate from a study of blood T cell repertoires in COVID-19. Per germline, CDR1 SGHDT and CDR2 YYEEEE. The CDR3 extends over 14 amino acids. The ends were cut back, 3 bases at V and 4 bases at J, with 13 bases in the middle. Using immunoSEQ multiplex PCR, the repertoire was profiled, and TCRdb retains in-frame clones only, with some absent. The repertoire includes about 390,000 clones, around nine tenths of them detected once, and around 10% sits in the top ten. The receptor comes from a woman in her 50s who had recovered from COVID-19. The chain uses TRBV5-6 and TRBJ1-1, with a possible D match to TRBD1 (5 bases). Specimen: PBMCs or T cells enriched from blood (not recorded which). This CDR3 reads CASSSGGLGTEAFF. CDR3 DNA sequence: TGTGCCAGCAGCTCCGGGGGGTTGGGCACTGAAGCTTTCTTT.